What follows are 18 T cell receptor beta chains derived from one specimen sequenced in a study of cytomegalovirus exposure and HLA in healthy donors. Sequencing was performed with immunoSEQ multiplex PCR; in TCRdb, only in-frame clones are kept and a portion is missing. Here the sample spans 38,000 or so clones, 90% to 95% being singletons. Specimen: PBMCs. The receptors come from a man younger than 30 in good health and CMV-seronegative.

This chain joins TRBV9 and TRBJ1-2; D gene unclear. This CDR3 region has 11 residues. Trimming pared 0 bases from V and 9 bases from J, leaving 6 bases between. The germline gives CDR1 SGDLS, CDR2 YYNGEE. The CDR3 sequence is CASSVAESYTF. CDR3 coding DNA: TGTGCCAGCAGCGTAGCTGAGAGCTACACCTTC.

The chain couples TRBV10-3 to TRBJ2-3; D might be TRBD2 (6 bases). The CDR3 spans 17 residues. Germline CDR1 is ENHRY and CDR2 is SYGVKD. V was shortened by 0 bases and J by 1 base, with 14 bases between the two germline ends. CDR3: CAISESIGGWGTDTQYF. CDR3 nucleotides: TGTGCCATCAGTGAGTCGATCGGGGGATGGGGCACAGATACGCAGTATTTT.

The V call is TRBV6-5, the J call TRBJ1-1, with 7 bases identical to TRBD1. V was clipped by 2 bases and J by 6 bases; unmatched bases: 3. Germline values: CDR1 MNHEY, CDR2 SVGAGI. There are 13 residues in the CDR3. This chain's CDR3 is CASSYRQGSEAFF. CDR3 bases: TGTGCCAGCAGTTACAGACAGGGTTCTGAAGCTTTCTTT.

V is TRBV9 and J is TRBJ2-3; TRBD2 might be the D (6 bases). CDR1 is SGDLS and CDR2 is YYNGEE in the germline V gene. This CDR3 region has 14 residues. V was pared by 5 bases and J by 6 bases, with 16 bases between. This chain's CDR3 is CASSGDGTVDTQYF. The CDR3 DNA reads TGTGCCAGCAGTGGGGACGGGACTGTGGATACGCAGTATTTT.

This clone has just one count. The V and J genes are TRBV12-2 and TRBJ2-1; the DNA was not used to check the table's D call, TRBD2. TRBV12-2 is marked as a pseudogene. The CDR3 totals 16 residues. The CDR3 DNA sequence: TGTGCAAGTCGGATGACTAGCGGCCCCTCCTACAATGAGCAGTTCTTC. This sequence encodes CASRMTSGPSYNEQFF.

The rearrangement uses TRBV6-5 and TRBJ1-1; D may be TRBD1 (5 bases). The CDR3 totals 16 residues. Germline lookup yields CDR1 MNHEY and CDR2 SVGAGI. V was trimmed by 0 bases and J by 3 bases, leaving 14 bases between them. The CDR3 nucleotides are TGTGCCAGCAGTTACTCGATAAGCCAGGGCCACACTGAAGCTTTCTTT. Translating it yields CASSYSISQGHTEAFF.

A single count supports this clone. The chain carries TRBV27 and TRBJ2-7; 11 nucleotides align to TRBD2. Germline loops: CDR1 MNHEY, CDR2 SMNVEV (reference sequence). This CDR3 is built from 13 residues. The V and J ends lost 8 bases and 8 bases, in that order; junction bases with no gene match: 8. The CDR3 DNA reads as TGTGCCAGCCAGACTAGCGGGACCCGCCAGCAGTACTTC. Translating gives CASQTSGTRQQYF.

This chain connects TRBV28 to TRBJ2-2, with TRBD2 as a possible D gene (6 bases). The CDR3 consists of 15 residues. The V end lost 11 bases, the J end lost 0 bases, and 16 bases lay between the germline ends. The germline CDR1 and CDR2 sequences are MDHEN and SYDVKM. The CDR3 bases are TGTGCCCGACGACGACTAGTCGCGAACACCGGGGAGCTGTTTTTT. It is translated as CARRRLVANTGELFF.

In nucleotides, the CDR3 is TGTGCCAGCTCACCACTGCCGGGAGCTGGCAATGAGCAGTTCTTC. Protein sequence: CASSPLPGAGNEQFF. J is TRBJ2-1 and V is TRBV18; tentatively, D is TRBD2 (6 bases). Germline V gives CDR1 KGHSH, CDR2 LQKENI. V lost 1 base and J lost 6, with 13 bases in between. The CDR3 runs 15 residues.

The chain carries TRBV5-1 and TRBJ2-7; 7 bases fit TRBD2. Germline V gives CDR1 SGHRS, CDR2 YFSETQ. This CDR3 is 16 amino acids long. V was pared by 0 bases and J by 3 bases, with 9 bases of the junction left unmatched. Written as DNA, the CDR3 is TGCGCCAGCAGCTTGGCCCGGGCTAGCGGCGTCTACGAGCAGTACTTC. Translated, it gives CASSLARASGVYEQYF.

The chain carries TRBV5-3 and TRBJ1-5; D might be TRBD1 (6 bases). TRBV5-3 carries the ORF label, with uncertain function. The length of the CDR3 is 18 residues. Trimming took 3 bases from V and 5 from J, leaving 24 bases between them. CDR3 in DNA: TGTGCCAGAAGCTCGCCAGGGGAGAAGGACCAAGCGGATCAGCCCCAGCATTTT. Protein sequence: CARSSPGEKDQADQPQHF.

The chain recombines TRBV30 with TRBJ1-6; 7 nucleotides match TRBD1. The J segment lost 2 bases and the V segment lost 2 bases, leaving 6 bases of the junction unmatched. The CDR3 has 16 residues. The germline CDR1 and CDR2 sequences are GTSNPN and SVGIG (reference sequence). CDR3 region: CAWSTGQATYNSPLHF. The CDR3 bases are TGTGCCTGGAGTACCGGACAGGCTACCTATAATTCACCCCTCCACTTT.

The chain is built from TRBV5-1 and TRBJ1-4, with a possible D match to TRBD1 (5 bases). The CDR3 is 14 residues long. V was clipped by 0 bases and J by 10 bases, with 13 bases between them. Germline CDR1 reads SGHRS; CDR2 reads YFSETQ. As DNA, the CDR3 is TGCGCCAGCAGCTTGGAAGGTTCCACAGGAAAACTGTTTTTT. It encodes CASSLEGSTGKLFF.

This chain connects TRBV6-1 to TRBJ2-1; 8 nucleotides match TRBD2. V gave up 4 bases and J gave up 6 bases; unmatched junction bases: 5. CDR3 length: 14 amino acids. Per germline, CDR1 MNHNS and CDR2 SASEGT. DNA for the CDR3: TGTGCCAGCAGTGGTAGCGGGATAGGCAATGAGCAGTTCTTC. Encoded protein: CASSGSGIGNEQFF.

The CDR3 is CASSDSGTGGYNEQFF. For the CDR3, the DNA is TGTGCCAGCAGTGATTCTGGGACAGGGGGTTACAATGAGCAGTTCTTC. This chain uses TRBV6-4 with TRBJ2-1; 11 nucleotides agree with TRBD1. Germline V gene lookup returns CDR1 MRHNA and CDR2 SNTAGT. There are 16 residues in the CDR3. Trimming took 3 bases from V and 4 from J; bases not matched to a gene: 5.

The chain is built from TRBV30 and TRBJ2-5; TRBD1 might be the D (5 bases). CDR3 length: 11 amino acids. The V end was cut by 8 bases, the J end by 3 bases, with 10 bases between. CDR1 and CDR2 (germline): GTSNPN, SVGIG (reference sequence). The CDR3 is CAGTTEETQYF. In DNA form, the CDR3 reads TGTGCCGGAACGACAGAAGAGACCCAGTACTTC.

This chain connects TRBV18 to TRBJ2-1; TRBD2 agrees at 8 bases. The CDR3 has 15 residues. The V gene end was trimmed by 5 bases and the J gene end by 2 bases; junction bases not matched to a gene: 5. Germline V gene lookup returns CDR1 KGHSH and CDR2 LQKENI. CDR3 region: CASSSGTSPYNEQFF. The CDR3 DNA sequence: TGTGCCAGCTCATCCGGGACTAGTCCCTACAATGAGCAGTTCTTC.

The rearrangement uses TRBV9 and TRBJ2-6, with 8 bases lining up with TRBD2. After removal of 7 bases from V and 0 bases from J, the junction contained 12 bases not matched to a gene. The CDR3 spans 18 residues. Per the germline V gene, CDR1 is SGDLS and CDR2 is YYNGEE. Here the CDR3 DNA reads TGTGCCAGCTCCGTTTCGGGGGGGATCCCCTCTGGGGCCAACGTCCTGACTTTC. Its protein product is CASSVSGGIPSGANVLTF.